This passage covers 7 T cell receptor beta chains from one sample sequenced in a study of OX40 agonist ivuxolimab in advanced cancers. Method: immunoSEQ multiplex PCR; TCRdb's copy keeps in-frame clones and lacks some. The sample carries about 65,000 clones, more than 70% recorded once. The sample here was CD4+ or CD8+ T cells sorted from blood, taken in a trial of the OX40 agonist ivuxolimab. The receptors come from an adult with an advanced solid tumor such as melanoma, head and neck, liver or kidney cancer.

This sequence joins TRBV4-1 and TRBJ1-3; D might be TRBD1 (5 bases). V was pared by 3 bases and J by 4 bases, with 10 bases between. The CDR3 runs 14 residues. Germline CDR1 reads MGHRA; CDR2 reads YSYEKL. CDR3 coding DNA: TGCGCCAGCAGCCACCCGGGGGTGGGAAACACCATATATTTT. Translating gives CASSHPGVGNTIYF.

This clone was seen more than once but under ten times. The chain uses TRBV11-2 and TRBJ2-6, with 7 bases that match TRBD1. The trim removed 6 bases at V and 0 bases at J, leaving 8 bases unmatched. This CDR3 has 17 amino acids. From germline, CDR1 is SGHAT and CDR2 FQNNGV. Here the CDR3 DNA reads TGTGCCAGCAGGTTAACAGGGGCCAACTCTGGGGCCAACGTCCTGACTTTC. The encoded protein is CASRLTGANSGANVLTF.

CDR3 in amino acids: CASSLRGLGYQPQHF. For the CDR3, the DNA is TGTGCCAGTAGTTTAAGGGGGTTAGGGTATCAGCCCCAGCATTTT. The V gene is TRBV19, the J gene TRBJ1-5; possible D gene TRBD1, 6 bases. CDR3 length equals 15 residues. Trimming removed 5 bases from V and 5 bases from J, with 16 bases in between. Per germline, CDR1 LNHDA and CDR2 SQIVND (reference sequence).

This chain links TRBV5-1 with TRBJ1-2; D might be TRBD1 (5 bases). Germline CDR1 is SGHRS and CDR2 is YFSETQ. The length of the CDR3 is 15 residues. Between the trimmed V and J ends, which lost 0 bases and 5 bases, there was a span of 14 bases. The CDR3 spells CASSLAGGVTYGYTF. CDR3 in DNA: TGCGCCAGCAGCTTGGCCGGAGGGGTGACATATGGCTACACCTTC.

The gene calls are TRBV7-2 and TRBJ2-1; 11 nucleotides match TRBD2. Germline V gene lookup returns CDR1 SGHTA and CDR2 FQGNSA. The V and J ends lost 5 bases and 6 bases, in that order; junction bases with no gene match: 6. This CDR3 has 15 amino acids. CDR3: CASSLTSGVGNEQFF. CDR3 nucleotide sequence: TGTGCCAGCAGCCTGACTAGCGGGGTTGGCAATGAGCAGTTCTTC. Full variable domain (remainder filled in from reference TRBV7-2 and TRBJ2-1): GAGVSQSPSNKVTEKGKDVELRCDPISGHTALYWYRQSLGQGLEFLIYFQGNSAPDKSGLPSDRFSAERTGGSVSTLTIQRTQQEDSAVYLCASSLTSGVGNEQFFGPGTRLTVL.

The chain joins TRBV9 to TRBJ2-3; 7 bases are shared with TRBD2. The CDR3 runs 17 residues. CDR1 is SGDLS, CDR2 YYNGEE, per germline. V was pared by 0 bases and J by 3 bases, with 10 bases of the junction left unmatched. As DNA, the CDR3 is TGTGCCAGCAGCGTAGCCGCAGGCGCCGGGGGGACAGATACGCAGTATTTT. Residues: CASSVAAGAGGTDTQYF. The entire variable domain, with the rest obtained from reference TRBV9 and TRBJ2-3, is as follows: DSGVTQTPKHLITATGQRVTLRCSPRSGDLSVYWYQQSLDQGLQFLIQYYNGEERAKGNILERFSAQQFPDLHSELNLSSLELGDSALYFCASSVAAGAGGTDTQYFGPGTRLTVL.

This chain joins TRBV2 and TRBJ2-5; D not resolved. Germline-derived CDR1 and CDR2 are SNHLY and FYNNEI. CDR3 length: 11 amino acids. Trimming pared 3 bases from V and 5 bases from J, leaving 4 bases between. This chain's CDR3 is CASSERETQYF. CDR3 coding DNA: TGTGCCAGCAGTGAGAGGGAGACCCAGTACTTC. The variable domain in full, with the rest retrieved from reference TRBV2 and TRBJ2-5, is EPEVTQTPSHQVTQMGQEVILRCVPISNHLYFYWYRQILGQKVEFLVSFYNNEISEKSEIFDDQFSVERPDGSNFTLKIRSTKLEDSAMYFCASSERETQYFGPGTRLLVL.